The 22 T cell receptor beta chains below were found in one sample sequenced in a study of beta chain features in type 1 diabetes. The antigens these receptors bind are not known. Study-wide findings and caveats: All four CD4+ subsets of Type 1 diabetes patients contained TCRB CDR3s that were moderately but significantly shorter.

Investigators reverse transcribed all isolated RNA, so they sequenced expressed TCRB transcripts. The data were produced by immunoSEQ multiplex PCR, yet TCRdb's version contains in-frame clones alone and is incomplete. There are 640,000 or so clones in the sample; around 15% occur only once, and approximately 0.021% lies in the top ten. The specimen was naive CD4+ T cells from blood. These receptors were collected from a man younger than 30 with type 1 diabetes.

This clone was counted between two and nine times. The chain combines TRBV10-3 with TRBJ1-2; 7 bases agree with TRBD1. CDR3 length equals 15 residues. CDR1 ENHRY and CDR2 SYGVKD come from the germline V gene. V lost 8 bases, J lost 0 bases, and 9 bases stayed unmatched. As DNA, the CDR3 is TGTGCCATCCGGGGAGGGACAGAAGCTAACTATGGCTACACCTTC. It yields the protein CAIRGGTEANYGYTF.

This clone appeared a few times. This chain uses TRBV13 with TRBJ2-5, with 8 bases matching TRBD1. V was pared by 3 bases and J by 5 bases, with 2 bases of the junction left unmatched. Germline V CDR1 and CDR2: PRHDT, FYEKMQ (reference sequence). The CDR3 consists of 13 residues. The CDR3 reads CASSLQGAETQYF. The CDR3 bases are TGTGCCAGCAGCTTGCAGGGGGCCGAGACCCAGTACTTC.

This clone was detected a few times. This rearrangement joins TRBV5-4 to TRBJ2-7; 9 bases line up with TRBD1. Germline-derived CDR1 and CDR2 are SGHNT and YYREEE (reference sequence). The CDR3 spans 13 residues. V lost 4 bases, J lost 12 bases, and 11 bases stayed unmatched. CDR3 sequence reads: CASSTTTMDRGYF. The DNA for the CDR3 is TGTGCCAGCAGCACTACAACCATGGACAGGGGGTACTTC. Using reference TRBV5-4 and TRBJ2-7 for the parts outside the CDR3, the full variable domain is ETGVTQSPTHLIKTRGQQVTLRCSSQSGHNTVSWYQQALGQGPQFIFQYYREEENGRGNFPPRFSGLQFPNYSSELNVNALELDDSALYLCASSTTTMDRGYFGPGTRLTVT.

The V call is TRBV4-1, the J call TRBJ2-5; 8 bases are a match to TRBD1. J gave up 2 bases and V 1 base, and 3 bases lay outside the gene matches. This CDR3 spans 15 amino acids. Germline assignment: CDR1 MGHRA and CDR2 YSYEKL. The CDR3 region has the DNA TGCGCCAGCAGCCAAGTGGACAGGGATCAAGAGACCCAGTACTTC. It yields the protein CASSQVDRDQETQYF.

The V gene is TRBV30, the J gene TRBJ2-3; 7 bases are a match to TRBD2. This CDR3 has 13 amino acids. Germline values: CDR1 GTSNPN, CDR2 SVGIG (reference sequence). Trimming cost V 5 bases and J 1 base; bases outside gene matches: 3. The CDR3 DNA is TGTGCCTGGGTCAGCGGGGGCACAGATACGCAGTATTTT. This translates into CAWVSGGTDTQYF. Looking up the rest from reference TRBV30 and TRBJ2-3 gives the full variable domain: SQTIHQWPATLVQPVGSPLSLECTVEGTSNPNLYWYRQAAGRGLQLLFYSVGIGQISSEVPQNLSASRPQDRQFILSSKKLLLSDSGFYLCAWVSGGTDTQYFGPGTRLTVL.

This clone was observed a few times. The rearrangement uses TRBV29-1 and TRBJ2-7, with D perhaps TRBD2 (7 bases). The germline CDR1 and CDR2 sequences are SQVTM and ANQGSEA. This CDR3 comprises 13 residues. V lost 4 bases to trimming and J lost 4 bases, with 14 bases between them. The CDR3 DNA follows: TGCAGCGTTGGGGGGGGGCTCCGTTACGAGCAGTACTTC. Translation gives CSVGGGLRYEQYF.

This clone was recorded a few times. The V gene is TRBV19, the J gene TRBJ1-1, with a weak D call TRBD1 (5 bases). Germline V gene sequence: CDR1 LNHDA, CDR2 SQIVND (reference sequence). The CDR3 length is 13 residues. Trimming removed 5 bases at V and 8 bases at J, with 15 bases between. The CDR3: CASSPGVTEEAFF. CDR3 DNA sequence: TGTGCCAGTAGTCCAGGCGTGACAGAGGAAGCTTTCTTT. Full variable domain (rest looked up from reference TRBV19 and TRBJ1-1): DGGITQSPKYLFRKEGQNVTLSCEQNLNHDAMYWYRQDPGQGLRLIYYSQIVNDFQKGDIAEGYSVSREKKESFPLTVTSAQKNPTAFYLCASSPGVTEEAFFGQGTRLTVV.

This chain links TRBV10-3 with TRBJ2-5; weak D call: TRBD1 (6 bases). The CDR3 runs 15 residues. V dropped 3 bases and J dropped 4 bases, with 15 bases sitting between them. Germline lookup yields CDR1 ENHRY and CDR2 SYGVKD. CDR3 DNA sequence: TGTGCCATCAGTGAAGACAGGTCGGGCCGAGAGACCCAGTACTTC. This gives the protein CAISEDRSGRETQYF.

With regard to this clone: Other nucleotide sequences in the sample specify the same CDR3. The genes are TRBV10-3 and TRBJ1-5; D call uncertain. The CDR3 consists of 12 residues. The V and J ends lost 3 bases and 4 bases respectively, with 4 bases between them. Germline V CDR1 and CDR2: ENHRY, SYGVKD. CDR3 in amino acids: CAISDGNQPQHF. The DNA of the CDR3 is TGTGCCATCAGTGATGGGAATCAGCCCCAGCATTTT.

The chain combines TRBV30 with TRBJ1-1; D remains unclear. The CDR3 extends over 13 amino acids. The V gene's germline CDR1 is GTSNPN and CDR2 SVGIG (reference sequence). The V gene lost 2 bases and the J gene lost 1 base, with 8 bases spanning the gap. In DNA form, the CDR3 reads TGTGCCTGGAGTCCACTACCGAACACTGAAGCTTTCTTT. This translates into CAWSPLPNTEAFF.

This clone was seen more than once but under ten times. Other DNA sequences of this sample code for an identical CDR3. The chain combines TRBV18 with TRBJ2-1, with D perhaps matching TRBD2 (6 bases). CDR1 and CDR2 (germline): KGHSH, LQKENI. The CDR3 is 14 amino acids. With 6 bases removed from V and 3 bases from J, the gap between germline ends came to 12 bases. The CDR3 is CASSPPGLYNEQFF. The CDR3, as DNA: TGTGCCAGCTCGCCTCCGGGACTCTACAATGAGCAGTTCTTC.

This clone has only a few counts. The CDR3 DNA is TGTGCCAGCAGCTTATTCCCAACTGAAGCTTTCTTT. Translation gives CASSLFPTEAFF. The rearrangement joins TRBV11-1 to TRBJ1-1, with no clear D. The CDR3 runs 12 residues. CDR1 is SGHAT and CDR2 is FQDESV in the germline V gene (reference sequence). The V and J ends lost 2 bases and 5 bases respectively, with 6 bases between them.

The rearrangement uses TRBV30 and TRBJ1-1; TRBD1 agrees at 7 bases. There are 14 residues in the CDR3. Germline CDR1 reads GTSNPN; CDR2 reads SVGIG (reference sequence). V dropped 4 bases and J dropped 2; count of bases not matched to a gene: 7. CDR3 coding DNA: TGTGCCTGGACTGCCTCAGGGGGTAACACTGAAGCTTTCTTT. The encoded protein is CAWTASGGNTEAFF.

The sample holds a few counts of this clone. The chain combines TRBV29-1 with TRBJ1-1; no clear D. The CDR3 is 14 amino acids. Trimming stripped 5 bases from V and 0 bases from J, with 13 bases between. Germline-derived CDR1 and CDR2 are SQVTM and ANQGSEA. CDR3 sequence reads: CSVPQVSMNTEAFF. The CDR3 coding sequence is TGCAGCGTTCCGCAGGTGTCGATGAACACTGAAGCTTTCTTT.

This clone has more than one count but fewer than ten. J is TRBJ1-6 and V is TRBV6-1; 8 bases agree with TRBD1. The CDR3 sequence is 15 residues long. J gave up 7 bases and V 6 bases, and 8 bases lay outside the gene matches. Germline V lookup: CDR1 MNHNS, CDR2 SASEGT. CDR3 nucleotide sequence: TGTGCCAGCAGGACAGGGGACATCCGGAATTCACCCCTCCACTTT. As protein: CASRTGDIRNSPLHF.

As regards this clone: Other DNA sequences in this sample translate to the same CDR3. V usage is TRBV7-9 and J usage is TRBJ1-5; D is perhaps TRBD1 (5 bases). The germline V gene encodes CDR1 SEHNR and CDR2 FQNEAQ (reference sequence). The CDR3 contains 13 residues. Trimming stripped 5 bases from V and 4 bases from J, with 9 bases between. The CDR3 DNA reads TGTGCCAGCAGCGTGGGACCTAATCAGCCCCAGCATTTT. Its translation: CASSVGPNQPQHF.

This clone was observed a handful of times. CDR3 sequence: CASNLQSTDTQYF. CDR3 in DNA: TGTGCCAGCAACCTACAGAGTACAGATACGCAGTATTTT. This rearrangement joins TRBV2 to TRBJ2-3; D is unresolved. The CDR3 runs to 13 residues. The germline V and J ends were trimmed by 7 bases and 3 bases, with 11 bases remaining between them. The germline V gene has CDR1 SNHLY and CDR2 FYNNEI.

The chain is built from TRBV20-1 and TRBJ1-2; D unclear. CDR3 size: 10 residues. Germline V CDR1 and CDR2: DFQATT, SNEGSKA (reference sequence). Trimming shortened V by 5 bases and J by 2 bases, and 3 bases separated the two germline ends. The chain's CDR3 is CSAPNYGYTF. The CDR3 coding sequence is TGCAGTGCTCCGAACTATGGCTACACCTTC.

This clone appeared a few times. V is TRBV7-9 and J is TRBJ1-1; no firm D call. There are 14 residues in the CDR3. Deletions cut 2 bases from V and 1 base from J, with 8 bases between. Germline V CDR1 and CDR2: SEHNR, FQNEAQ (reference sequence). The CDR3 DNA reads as TGTGCCAGCAGCTTAAAAGGAACGAACACTGAAGCTTTCTTT. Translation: CASSLKGTNTEAFF.

The CDR3 DNA reads as TGTGCCTGGACGGGAGGGCCGGGCTATGGCTACACCTTC. Translating gives CAWTGGPGYGYTF. The chain joins TRBV30 to TRBJ1-2; D is undetermined. V was trimmed by 4 bases and J by 4 bases, leaving 13 bases between them. This CDR3 has 13 residues. Germline CDR1 and CDR2: GTSNPN and SVGIG (reference sequence).

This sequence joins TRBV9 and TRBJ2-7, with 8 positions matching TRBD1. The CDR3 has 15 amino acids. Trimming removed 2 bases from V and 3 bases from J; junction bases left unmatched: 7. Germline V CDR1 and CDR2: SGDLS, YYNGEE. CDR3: CASSVGRQGFYEQYF. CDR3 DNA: TGTGCCAGCAGCGTCGGTCGACAGGGGTTCTACGAGCAGTACTTC.

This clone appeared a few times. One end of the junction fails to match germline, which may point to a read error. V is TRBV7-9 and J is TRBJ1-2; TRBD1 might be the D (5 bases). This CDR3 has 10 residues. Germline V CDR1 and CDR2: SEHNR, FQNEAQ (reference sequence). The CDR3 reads CASSRTSVSF. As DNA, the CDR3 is TGTGCCAGCAGCCGGACAAGTGTATCCTTC.